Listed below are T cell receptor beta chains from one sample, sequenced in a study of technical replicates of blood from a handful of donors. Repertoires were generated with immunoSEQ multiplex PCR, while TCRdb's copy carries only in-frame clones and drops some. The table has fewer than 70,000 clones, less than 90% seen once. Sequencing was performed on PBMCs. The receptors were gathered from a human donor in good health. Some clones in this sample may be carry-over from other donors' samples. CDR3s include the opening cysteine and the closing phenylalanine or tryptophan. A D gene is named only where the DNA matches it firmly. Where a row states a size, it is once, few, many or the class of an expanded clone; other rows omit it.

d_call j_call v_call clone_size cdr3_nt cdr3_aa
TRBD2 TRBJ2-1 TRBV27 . TGTGCCAGCAGTTTATTAGGACTAGCGGGAGGGAATAATGAGCAGTTCTTC CASSLLGLAGGNNEQFF
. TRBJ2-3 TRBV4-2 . TGTGCCAGCAGCCAAGGCGAGGGAATGCTCCACACAGATACGCAGTATTTT CASSQGEGMLHTDTQYF
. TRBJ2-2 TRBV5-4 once TGTGCCAGCAGCGGGCTAGCAGGAACCGGGGAGCTGTTTTTT CASSGLAGTGELFF
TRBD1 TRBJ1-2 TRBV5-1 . TGCGCCAGCAGAAGGGACAGCGAGGGCTATGGCTACACCTTC CASRRDSEGYGYTF
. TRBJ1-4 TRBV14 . TGTGCCAGCAGCCAGGTTGGGACATTTAGGAGTGAAAAACTGTTTTTT CASSQVGTFRSEKLFF
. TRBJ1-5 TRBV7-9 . TGTGCCACCGGACCCGAGGGTGATAGCAATCAGCCCCAGCATTTT CATGPEGDSNQPQHF
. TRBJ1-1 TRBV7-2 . TGTGCCAGCAGCTTATACTCAGGGCGGAAAGCTTTCTTT CASSLYSGRKAFF
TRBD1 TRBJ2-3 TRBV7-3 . TGTGCCAGCAGCTCTGGGACAGACCGCACAGATACGCAGTATTTT CASSSGTDRTDTQYF
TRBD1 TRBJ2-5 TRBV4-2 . TGTGCCAGCAGCCAAGCTCGGACAGGGCAAGAGACCCAGTACTTC CASSQARTGQETQYF
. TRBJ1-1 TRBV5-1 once TGCGCCAGCAGACCCTCCCAGGGTTACACTGAAGCTTTCTTT CASRPSQGYTEAFF
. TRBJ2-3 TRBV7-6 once TGTGCCAGCAGCTTAGGGCTGGGGAGAGATACGCAGTATTTT CASSLGLGRDTQYF
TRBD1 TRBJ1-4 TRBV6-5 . TGTGCCAGTAGGACAGGGCTAACTAATGAAAAACTGTTTTTT CASRTGLTNEKLFF
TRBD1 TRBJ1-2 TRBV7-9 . TGTGCCAGCAGCTTAACCCTACCGAGGACAGGGGAGGCTGGCTACACCTTC CASSLTLPRTGEAGYTF
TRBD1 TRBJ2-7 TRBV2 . TGTGCCAGCAACCCGGACAGGGGGCCATACGAGCAGTACTTC CASNPDRGPYEQYF
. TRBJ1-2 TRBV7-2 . TGTGCCAGCAGTGCAGCGGGGGTGGGAGGCTACACCTTC CASSAAGVGGYTF
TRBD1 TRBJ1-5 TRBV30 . TGTGCCTGGACCCGGGGACAGATAAATCAGCCCCAGCATTTT CAWTRGQINQPQHF
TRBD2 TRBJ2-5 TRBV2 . TGTGCCAGTCGGACTAGCGGGAGCGGAGGCCAAGAGACCCAGTACTTC CASRTSGSGGQETQYF
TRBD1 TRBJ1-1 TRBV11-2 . TGTGCCAGCAGCTTAGTCCTTACCCTTACGGACAGGGGGAGGGATGAAGCTTTCTTT CASSLVLTLTDRGRDEAFF
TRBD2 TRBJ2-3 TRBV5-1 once TGCGCCAGCAGCTTGGAGGGCGGGAGTTGGGATACGCAGTATTTT CASSLEGGSWDTQYF
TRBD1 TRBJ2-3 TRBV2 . TGTGCCAGCAGTGACTTACAGGGGGAGGCAGATACGCAGTATTTT CASSDLQGEADTQYF
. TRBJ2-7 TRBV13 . TGTGCCAGCAGATCAGGGGGGAGGAGTCTCGAGCAGTACTTC CASRSGGRSLEQYF
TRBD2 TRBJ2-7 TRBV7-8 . TGTGCCAGCAGCCTCATGGCGGGGGTCTACGAGCAGTACTTC CASSLMAGVYEQYF
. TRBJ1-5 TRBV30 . TGTGCCTGGAGTGTAGAGGGAGGGCAGCCCCAGCATTTT CAWSVEGGQPQHF
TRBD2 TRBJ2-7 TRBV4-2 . TGTGCCAGCAGCCAAGAGCGGGGGGAATACGAGCAGTACTTC CASSQERGEYEQYF
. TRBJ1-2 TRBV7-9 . TGTGCCAGCAGCTTCCCAGGGTATGGCTACACCTTC CASSFPGYGYTF
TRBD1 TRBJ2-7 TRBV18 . TGTGCCAGCTCACCCGGGACAGGACCCTACGAGCAGTACTTC CASSPGTGPYEQYF
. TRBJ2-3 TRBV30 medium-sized TGTGCCTGGAGTTGGGCAGTATTAACAGATACGCAGTATTTT CAWSWAVLTDTQYF
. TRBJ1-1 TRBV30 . TGTGCCTGGAGTGTACTTACTGTCAACACTGAAGCTTTCTTT CAWSVLTVNTEAFF
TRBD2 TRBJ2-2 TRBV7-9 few TGTGCCAGCAGCTTCGGACTAGCAAAGCCCGGGGAGCTGTTTTTT CASSFGLAKPGELFF
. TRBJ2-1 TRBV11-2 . TGTGCCAGCAGACCAGAGGGACAATCCAGCGGTGAGCAGTTCTTC CASRPEGQSSGEQFF
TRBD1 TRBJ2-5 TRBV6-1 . TGTGCCAGCAGTGAAGCGGGGGGACAGGGTGCAGAGACCCAGTACTTC CASSEAGGQGAETQYF
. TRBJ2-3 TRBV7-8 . TGTGCCAGCAGCTCGACTAGTCTAGATACGCAGTATTTT CASSSTSLDTQYF
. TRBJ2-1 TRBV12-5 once TGTGCTAGTGGTTTGAGCCAAGTAGAATGGTCCTACAATGAGCAGTTCTTC CASGLSQVEWSYNEQFF
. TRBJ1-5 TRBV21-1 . TGTGCCAGCAGCAAATCTGGGCGACCGTGCGATCAGCCCCAGCATTTT CASSKSGRPCDQPQHF
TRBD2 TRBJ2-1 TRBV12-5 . TGTGCTAGTGGTTTGGGGAGCGGGGGGCCTAGCTCCTACAATGAGCAGTTCTTC CASGLGSGGPSSYNEQFF
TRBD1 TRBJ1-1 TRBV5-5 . TGTGCCAGCAGAAAGGGGGGACAGGGGAAGACTGAAGCTTTCTTT CASRKGGQGKTEAFF
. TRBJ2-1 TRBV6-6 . TGTGCCAGCAGTTACCAATACAATGAGCAGTTCTTC CASSYQYNEQFF